The rows below give T cell receptor beta chains drawn from one sample of a study of blood T cell repertoires in COVID-19. Using immunoSEQ multiplex PCR, the repertoire was profiled, and TCRdb retains in-frame clones only, with some absent. The table records approximately 300,000 clones, around 91% of them present only once. The sample taken for sequencing was PBMCs or T cells enriched from blood (not recorded which). The receptor set was obtained from a woman aged 18-29 years with acute COVID-19. Each CDR3 is given with its conserved first and last residue.

J	V	CDR3
TRBJ2-7	TRBV7-2	CASSLTGVRGHEQYF
TRBJ1-1	TRBV6-5	CASSRNLGGEAFF
TRBJ2-1	TRBV6-5	CASSYSPGQGNNEQFF
TRBJ2-7	TRBV13	CASSHGQGSYEQYF
TRBJ1-1	TRBV28	CASSPTLGALNTEAFF
TRBJ2-7	TRBV19	CASSRDPSSYEQYF
TRBJ1-6	TRBV19	CASNSGKGRNSPLHF
TRBJ2-7	TRBV28	CASSFLDRDAYEQYF
TRBJ1-2	TRBV15	CATSIKSEGLNGYTF
TRBJ2-2	TRBV10-3	CAISEGTSGTDTGELFF
TRBJ2-7	TRBV9	CASSPTAKSSYEQYF
TRBJ1-1	TRBV27	CASSLRGAGNTEAFF
TRBJ1-1	TRBV7-3	CASSLKRGTEAFF
TRBJ1-5	TRBV7-9	CASSFSGASNQPQHF